This TCR beta chain stems from a study of T cell changes during pregnancy in multiple sclerosis. TCRdb keeps only in-frame clones here, not all; method: immunoSEQ multiplex PCR. The table includes around 29,000 clones, approximately 92% detected once. Germline V gene lookup returns CDR1 MDHEN and CDR2 SYDVKM. Deletions cut 9 bases from V and 5 bases from J, with 16 bases between. The CDR3 contains 13 residues. This receptor was obtained from a female donor with multiple sclerosis, enrolled in a pregnancy study. Sequences were derived from CD8+ T cells from peripheral blood mononuclear cells, sampled before pregnancy. V is TRBV28 and J is TRBJ2-5; possible D gene TRBD1, 6 bases. Here the CDR3 DNA reads TGTGCCAGTCGGGACAATCACTGGGAGACCCAGTACTTC. Translating it yields CASRDNHWETQYF.